This entry lists 9 T cell receptor beta chains sequenced from one sample in a study of T-cell reconstitution after alpha-beta-depleted transplantation in children. Unique molecular identifiers were built into the TCRbeta library. TCRdb independently ran MiXCR on the PCR reads; one entry per CDR3 protein. Here the sample spans roughly 610,000 distinct CDR3 sequences, about 10% being singletons. Sequencing was performed on PBMCs from the stem cell graft donor, taken from the stem cell graft. The receptor source for this set is a human donor who donated a stem cell graft to a child with acute myeloid leukemia.

This clonotype was detected a few times. The CDR3: CASSLFSTGLNTEAFF. The CDR3 nucleotides read TGTGCCAGCAGCTTATTCTCCACGGGGTTGAACACTGAAGCTTTCTTT. The V gene is TRBV7-2, the J gene TRBJ1-1; D remains ambiguous. Trimming pared 2 bases from V and 0 bases from J, leaving 13 bases between. The CDR3 sequence is 16 residues long. CDR1 is SGHTA and CDR2 is FQGNSA in the germline V gene.

This clonotype was observed many times. CDR3 nucleotide sequence: TGTGCCAGCAGCGTAGGCCCGGGGTCCGGGGAGCTGTTTTTT. Translated: CASSVGPGSGELFF. This rearrangement joins TRBV9 to TRBJ2-2, with TRBD2 as a possible D gene (5 bases). Germline CDR1 and CDR2: SGDLS and YYNGEE. The CDR3 runs 14 residues. Trimming left V 0 bases short and J 6 bases short, with 9 bases between.

The rearrangement uses TRBV4-3 and TRBJ2-5; D is perhaps TRBD2 (5 bases). V was pared by 4 bases and J by 1 base, with 13 bases between. In germline, CDR1 is LGHNA, CDR2 YSLEER. CDR3 length equals 15 residues. The CDR3, as DNA: TGCGCCAGCAGCCCCTGGGAGACCTCCCAAGAGACCCAGTACTTC. It specifies CASSPWETSQETQYF.

Only a few counts were recorded for this clonotype. This rearrangement joins TRBV30 to TRBJ2-5, with D perhaps matching TRBD1 (6 bases). CDR1 and CDR2 (germline): GTSNPN, SVGIG (reference sequence). V was cut by 4 bases and J by 7 bases, with 22 bases left in between. The CDR3 spans 15 residues. The chain's CDR3 is CAWKPPDSPRGTQYF. The CDR3 DNA is TGTGCCTGGAAACCTCCGGACAGCCCCCGGGGGACCCAGTACTTC.

This clonotype was observed a few times. This rearrangement joins TRBV20-1 to TRBJ2-1; tentative D call: TRBD1 (5 bases). The V end lost 3 bases, the J end lost 4 bases, and 13 bases lay between the germline ends. Per germline, CDR1 DFQATT and CDR2 SNEGSKA (reference sequence). The CDR3 has 14 residues. This CDR3 is CSARGLTLYNEQFF. The CDR3 DNA sequence: TGCAGTGCTAGGGGGCTGACCCTTTACAATGAGCAGTTCTTC.

This clonotype was observed a handful of times. The rearrangement links TRBV4-1 to TRBJ2-5; weak D call: TRBD1 (5 bases). CDR3 size: 16 residues. The germline CDR1 and CDR2 sequences are MGHRA and YSYEKL. The V end lost 5 bases, the J end lost 3 bases, and 19 bases lay between the germline ends. The CDR3, as DNA: TGCGCCAGCAGCTTCAGGCAGGGTGTTATCGAAGAGACCCAGTACTTC. This encodes CASSFRQGVIEETQYF.

This clonotype appeared a few times. The chain joins TRBV27 to TRBJ1-3; 8 bases are a match to TRBD1. In germline, CDR1 is MNHEY, CDR2 SMNVEV (reference sequence). CDR3 size: 16 residues. The V segment lost 5 bases and the J segment 2 bases; nucleotides outside the gene matches: 8. CDR3 nucleotide sequence: TGTGCCAGCAGTCCGACGACAGGGGTTACTGGAAACACCATATATTTT. This encodes CASSPTTGVTGNTIYF.

The V call is TRBV20-1, the J call TRBJ1-6, with a weak D call TRBD1 (6 bases). Trimming cost V 3 bases and J 5 bases, with 17 bases left between them. CDR1 and CDR2 (germline): DFQATT, SNEGSKA (reference sequence). This CDR3 contains 16 residues. CDR3 in DNA: TGCAGTGCTAGTGCCCGCCAGGGGCCGAATAATTCACCCCTCCACTTT. This translates into CSASARQGPNNSPLHF.

The sample holds a few counts of this clonotype. The rearrangement uses TRBV7-8 and TRBJ2-7; D may be TRBD1 (5 bases). CDR1 and CDR2 from the germline V gene are SGHVS and FQNEAQ. The CDR3 sequence is 13 residues long. The V end was cut by 6 bases, the J end by 6 bases, with 15 bases between. The CDR3 region is CASRPMDTFEQYF. The CDR3 DNA reads as TGTGCCAGCAGGCCGATGGACACTTTCGAGCAGTACTTC. The whole variable domain, filled in from reference TRBV7-8 and TRBJ2-7, reads GAGVSQSPRYKVAKRGQDVALRCDPISGHVSLFWYQQALGQGPEFLTYFQNEAQLDKSGLPSDRFFAERPEGSVSTLKIQRTQQEDSAVYLCASRPMDTFEQYFGPGTRLTVT.